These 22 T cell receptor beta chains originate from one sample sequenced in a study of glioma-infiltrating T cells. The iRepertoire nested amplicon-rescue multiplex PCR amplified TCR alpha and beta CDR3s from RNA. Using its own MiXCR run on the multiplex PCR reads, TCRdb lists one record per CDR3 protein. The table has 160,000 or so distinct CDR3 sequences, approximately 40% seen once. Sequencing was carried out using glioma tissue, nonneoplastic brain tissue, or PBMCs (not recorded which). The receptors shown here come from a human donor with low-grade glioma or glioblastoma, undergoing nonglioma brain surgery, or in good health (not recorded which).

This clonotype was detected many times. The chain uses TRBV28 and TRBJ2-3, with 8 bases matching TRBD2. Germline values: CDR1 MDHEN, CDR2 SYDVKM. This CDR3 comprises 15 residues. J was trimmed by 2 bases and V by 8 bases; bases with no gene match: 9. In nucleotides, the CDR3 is TGTGCCAGCTCCGCTTTAGCGGGAATCACAGATACGCAGTATTTT. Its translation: CASSALAGITDTQYF.

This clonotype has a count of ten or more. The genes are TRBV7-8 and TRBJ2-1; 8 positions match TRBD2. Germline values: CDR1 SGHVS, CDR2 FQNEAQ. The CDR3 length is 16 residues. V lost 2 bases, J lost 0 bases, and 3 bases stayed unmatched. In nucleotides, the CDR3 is TGTGCCAGCAGCTTAACCGGGACTAGCTCCTACAATGAGCAGTTCTTC. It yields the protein CASSLTGTSSYNEQFF.

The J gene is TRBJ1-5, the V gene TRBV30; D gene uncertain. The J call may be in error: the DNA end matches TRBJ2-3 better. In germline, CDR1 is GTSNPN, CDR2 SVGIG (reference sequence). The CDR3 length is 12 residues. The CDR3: CAWSRSNQPQYF. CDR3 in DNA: TGTGCCTGGAGCAGGAGCAATCAGCCCCAGTATTTT.

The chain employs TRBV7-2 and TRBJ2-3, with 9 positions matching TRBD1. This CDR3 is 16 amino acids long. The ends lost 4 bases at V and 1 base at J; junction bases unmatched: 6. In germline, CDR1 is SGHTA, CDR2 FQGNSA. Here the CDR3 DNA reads TGTGCCAGCAGCTCAAGTAACAGGGGGCGCACAGATACGCAGTATTTT. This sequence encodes CASSSSNRGRTDTQYF.

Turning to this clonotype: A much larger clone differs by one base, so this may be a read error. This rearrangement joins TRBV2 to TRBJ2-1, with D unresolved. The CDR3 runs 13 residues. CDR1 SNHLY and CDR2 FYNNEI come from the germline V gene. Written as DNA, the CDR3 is TGTGCCTGCAGTGAAATTAGGGTTAATGAGCAGTTCTTC. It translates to CACSEIRVNEQFF.

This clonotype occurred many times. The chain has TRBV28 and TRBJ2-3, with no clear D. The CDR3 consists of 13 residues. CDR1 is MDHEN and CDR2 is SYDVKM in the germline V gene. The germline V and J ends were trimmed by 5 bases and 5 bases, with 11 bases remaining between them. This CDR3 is CASSARVQDTQYF. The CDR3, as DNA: TGTGCCAGCAGTGCCAGAGTCCAAGATACGCAGTATTTT.

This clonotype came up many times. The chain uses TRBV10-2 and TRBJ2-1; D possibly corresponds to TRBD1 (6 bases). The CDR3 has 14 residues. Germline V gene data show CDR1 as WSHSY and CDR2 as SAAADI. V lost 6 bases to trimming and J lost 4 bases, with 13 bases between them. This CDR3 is CASSLTDSYNEQFF. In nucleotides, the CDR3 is TGCGCCAGCAGCCTCACGGACAGTTACAATGAGCAGTTCTTC.

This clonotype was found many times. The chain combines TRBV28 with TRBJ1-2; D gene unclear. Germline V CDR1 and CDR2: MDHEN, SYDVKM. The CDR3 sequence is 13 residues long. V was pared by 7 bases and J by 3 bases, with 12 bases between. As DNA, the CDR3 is TGTGCCAGCAATGACCCCGCCGACTATGGCTACACCTTC. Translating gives CASNDPADYGYTF.

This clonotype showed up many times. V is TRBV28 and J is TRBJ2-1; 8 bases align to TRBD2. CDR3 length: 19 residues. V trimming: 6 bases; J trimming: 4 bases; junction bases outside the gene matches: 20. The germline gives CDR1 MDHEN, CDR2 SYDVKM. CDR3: CASSGIRGGREVYYNEQFF. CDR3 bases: TGTGCCAGCAGCGGGATCCGGGGAGGGCGGGAGGTCTATTACAATGAGCAGTTCTTC.

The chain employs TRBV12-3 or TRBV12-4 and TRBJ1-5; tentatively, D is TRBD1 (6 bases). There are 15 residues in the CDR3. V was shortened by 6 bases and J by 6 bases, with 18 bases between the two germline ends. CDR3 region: CASSPQGGGIQPQHF. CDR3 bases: TGTGCCAGCAGCCCACAAGGGGGGGGGATTCAGCCCCAGCATTTT.

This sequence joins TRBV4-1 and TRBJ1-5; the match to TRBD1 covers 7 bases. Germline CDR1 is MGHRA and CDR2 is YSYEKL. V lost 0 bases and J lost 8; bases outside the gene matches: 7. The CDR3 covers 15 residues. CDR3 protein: CASSQERQGGKPQHF. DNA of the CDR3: TGCGCCAGCAGCCAAGAACGGCAGGGGGGTAAGCCCCAGCATTTT.

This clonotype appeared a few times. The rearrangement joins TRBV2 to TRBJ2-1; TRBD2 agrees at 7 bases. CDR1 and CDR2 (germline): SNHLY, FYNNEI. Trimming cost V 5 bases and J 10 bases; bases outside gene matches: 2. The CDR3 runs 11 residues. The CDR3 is CASSRGVEQFF. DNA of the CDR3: TGTGCCAGCAGTCGGGGGGTAGAGCAGTTCTTC.

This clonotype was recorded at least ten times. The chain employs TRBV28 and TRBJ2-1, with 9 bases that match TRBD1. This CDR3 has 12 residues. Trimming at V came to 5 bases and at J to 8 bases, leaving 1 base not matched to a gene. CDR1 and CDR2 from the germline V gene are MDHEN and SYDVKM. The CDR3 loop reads CASSGDRDEQFF. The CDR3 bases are TGTGCCAGCAGTGGGGACAGGGATGAGCAGTTCTTC.

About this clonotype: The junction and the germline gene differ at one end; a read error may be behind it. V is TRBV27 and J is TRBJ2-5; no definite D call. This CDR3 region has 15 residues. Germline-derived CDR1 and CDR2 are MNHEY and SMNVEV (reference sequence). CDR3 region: CASSLSTWLGETQYF. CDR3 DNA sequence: TGTGCAAGCAGTCTTTCAACGTGGCTGGGAGAGACCCAGTACTTC.

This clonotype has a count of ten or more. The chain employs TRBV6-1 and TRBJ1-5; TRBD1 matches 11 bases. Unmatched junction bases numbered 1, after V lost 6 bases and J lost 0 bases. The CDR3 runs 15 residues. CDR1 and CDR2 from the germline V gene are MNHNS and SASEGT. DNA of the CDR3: TGTGCCAGCAGGGGACAGGGGGTTAGCAATCAGCCCCAGCATTTT. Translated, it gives CASRGQGVSNQPQHF.

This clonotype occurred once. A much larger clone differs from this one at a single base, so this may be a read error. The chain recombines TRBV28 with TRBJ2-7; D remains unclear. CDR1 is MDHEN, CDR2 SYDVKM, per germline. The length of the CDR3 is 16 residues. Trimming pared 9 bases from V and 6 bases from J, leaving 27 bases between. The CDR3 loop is CARSGRGSLDSLEQYF. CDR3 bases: TGTGCCAGATCCGGGCGTGGTAGCCTTGACTCCCTCGAGCAGTACTTC.

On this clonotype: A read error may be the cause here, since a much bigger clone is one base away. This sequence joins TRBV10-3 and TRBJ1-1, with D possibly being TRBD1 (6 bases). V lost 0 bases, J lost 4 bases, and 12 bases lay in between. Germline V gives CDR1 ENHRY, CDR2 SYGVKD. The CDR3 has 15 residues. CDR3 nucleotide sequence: TGTGCCATCAGTGAGTCTTCAGGGGTGGGCACTGAAGCTTTCTTT. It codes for CAISESSGVGTEAFF.

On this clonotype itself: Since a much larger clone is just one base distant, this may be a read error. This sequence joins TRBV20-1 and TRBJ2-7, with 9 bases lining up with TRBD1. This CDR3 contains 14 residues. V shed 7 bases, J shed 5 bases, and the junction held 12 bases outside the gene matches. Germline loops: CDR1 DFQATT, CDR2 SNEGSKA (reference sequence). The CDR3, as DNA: TGCAGTGATCGCCAGGGGACAGGGAGCGACGAGCAGTACTTC. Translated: CSDRQGTGSDEQYF.

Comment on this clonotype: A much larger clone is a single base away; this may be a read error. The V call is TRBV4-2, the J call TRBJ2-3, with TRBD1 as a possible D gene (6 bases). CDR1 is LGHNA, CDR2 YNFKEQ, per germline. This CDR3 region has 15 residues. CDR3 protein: CAGSPSRGSTDTQYF. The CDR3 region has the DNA TGTGCCGGCAGCCCTAGCAGGGGAAGCACAGATACGCAGTATTTT.

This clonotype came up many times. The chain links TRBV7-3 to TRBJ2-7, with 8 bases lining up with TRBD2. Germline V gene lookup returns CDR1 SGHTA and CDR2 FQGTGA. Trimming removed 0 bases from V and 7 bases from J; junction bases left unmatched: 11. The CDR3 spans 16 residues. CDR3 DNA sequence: TGTGCCAGCAGCTTAACAGCAGCGGGAGAACGTCGGGAGCAGTACTTC. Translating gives CASSLTAAGERREQYF.

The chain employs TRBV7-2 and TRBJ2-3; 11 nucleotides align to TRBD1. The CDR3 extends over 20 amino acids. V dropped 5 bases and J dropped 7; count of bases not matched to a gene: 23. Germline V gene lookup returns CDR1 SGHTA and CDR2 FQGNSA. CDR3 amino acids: CASSPIRTGGSLTSAHTQYF. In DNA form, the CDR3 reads TGTGCCAGCAGCCCTATAAGGACAGGGGGCTCACTAACCTCCGCTCATACGCAGTATTTT. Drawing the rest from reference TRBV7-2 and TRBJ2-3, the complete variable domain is GAGVSQSPSNKVTEKGKDVELRCDPISGHTALYWYRQSLGQGLEFLIYFQGNSAPDKSGLPSDRFSAERTGGSVSTLTIQRTQQEDSAVYLCASSPIRTGGSLTSAHTQYFGPGTRLTVL.

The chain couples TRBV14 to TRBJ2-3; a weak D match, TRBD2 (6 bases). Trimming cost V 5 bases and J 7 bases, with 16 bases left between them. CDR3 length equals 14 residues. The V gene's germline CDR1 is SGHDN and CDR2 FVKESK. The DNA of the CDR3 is TGTGCCAGCAGCGAAGGGACTCCTCCCAATACGCAGTATTTT. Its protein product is CASSEGTPPNTQYF.